This T cell receptor (beta chain) comes out of a study of graft-versus-host responses after intestinal transplantation. Study overall: Recipients had multivisceral, liver-intestinal, or isolated intestinal transplants. Anti-thymocyte globulin induction preceded roughly 3 years of tacrolimus and steroid maintenance in all recipients. Study-wide results and caveats: An association linked early post-transplant HvG declines with peak circulating GvH clone levels. GvH clones were identified in recipient marrow, with some first appearing in ileum or blood.

For this clone: Its specificity is not known.

V dropped 3 bases and J dropped 1; count of bases not matched to a gene: 8. The germline CDR1 and CDR2 sequences are KGHSH and LQKENI. This CDR3 is 16 amino acids long. Produced via immunoSEQ multiplex PCR; TCRdb's table is partial and in-frame only. Of 29,000 or so clones listed, approximately 93% are singletons. This clonotype was obtained from a human patient who received an intestinal transplant, so some T cells may come from the graft donor. V is TRBV18 and J is TRBJ2-7, with TRBD1 matching over 8 bases. The specimen was PBMCs, collected roughly 62 days after intestinal transplant. CDR3 in amino acids: CASSPDQGALSYEQYF. CDR3 sequence (DNA): TGTGCCAGCTCACCGGATCAGGGGGCCCTTTCCTACGAGCAGTACTTC.